The next 3 T cell receptor beta chains were all read from a single sample in a study of blood T cell repertoires in COVID-19. Here immunoSEQ multiplex PCR was the method, and the copy in TCRdb shows in-frame clones only, minus some. The table has around 200,000 clones, roughly 80% seen once. Sequenced material: peripheral blood. The receptors stem from a man younger than 45 with active or convalescent COVID-19.

This chain connects TRBV7-9 to TRBJ1-1, with D maybe TRBD1 (5 bases). CDR3 length: 15 residues. CDR1 SEHNR and CDR2 FQNEAQ come from the germline V gene (reference sequence). The V and J ends lost 5 bases and 1 base respectively, with 14 bases between them. The CDR3 coding sequence is TGTGCCAGCAGCCCGGAGCAAGGGGCGAACACTGAAGCTTTCTTT. Amino acid sequence: CASSPEQGANTEAFF.

The DNA of the CDR3 is TGTGCCAGCTCACCAAGAATGGACTACGCCGCCCACGAGCAGTACTTC. Translated: CASSPRMDYAAHEQYF. This rearrangement joins TRBV18 to TRBJ2-7, with a possible D match to TRBD2 (6 bases). CDR1 KGHSH and CDR2 LQKENI come from the germline V gene. The CDR3 is 16 amino acids. V lost 2 bases and J 5 bases, leaving 19 bases between the germline ends.

V is TRBV3-1 (or the pseudogene TRBV3-2) and J is TRBJ2-1; 7 bases line up with TRBD2. V shed 4 bases and J 6 bases; nucleotides not matched to a gene: 3. CDR1 is LGHDT and CDR2 is YNNKEL in the germline V gene (reference sequence). The CDR3 has 13 amino acids. The CDR3 DNA reads as TGTGCCAGCAGCCCGGGACTACTCAATGAGCAGTTCTTC. Encoded protein: CASSPGLLNEQFF.